This TCR beta chain was captured by sequencing in a study of cytotoxic CD8 clonotypes in ibrutinib-treated CLL. In the study overall: When averaged across all of the samples, the counts came to approximately 250,000 productive templates and about 90,000 productive rearrangements.

CDR3 length equals 13 residues. From germline, CDR1 is LNHDA and CDR2 SQIVND (reference sequence). V shed 5 bases and J 11 bases; nucleotides not matched to a gene: 8. Only in-frame clones appear in the TCRdb table, and some are missing; sequencing was by immunoSEQ multiplex PCR. The sample contains over 45,000 clones, around 55% of which appear only once. This TCR was sampled from a human donor with chronic lymphocytic leukemia. The source material was PBMCs, sampled after 24 months of ibrutinib treatment. The rearrangement joins TRBV19 to TRBJ2-1; the match to TRBD2 covers 8 bases. The chain's CDR3 is CASSFWTSRQQFF. The CDR3 DNA is TGTGCCAGTAGTTTTTGGACTAGCCGGCAGCAGTTCTTC.